The entry below describes one T cell receptor beta chain. V lost 2 bases, J lost 3 bases, and 10 bases lay in between. The CDR3 extends over 14 amino acids. Per the germline V gene, CDR1 is SGHTA and CDR2 is FQGTGA. The data are from a study of technical replicates of blood from a handful of donors. Clones were sequenced by immunoSEQ multiplex PCR, and TCRdb holds only the in-frame ones, with some missing. The table has roughly 40,000 clones, around 96% seen once. The sample consisted of T cells isolated from PBMCs. The receptor comes from a human donor in good health. The rearrangement joins TRBV7-3 to TRBJ1-1; D might be TRBD1 (5 bases). The CDR3 loop reads CASSLFAGDTEAFF. CDR3 nucleotide sequence: TGTGCCAGCAGCTTATTCGCGGGGGACACTGAAGCTTTCTTT.